This passage covers 31 T cell receptor beta chains from one sample sequenced in a study of PD-1 blockade in classical Hodgkin lymphoma. Produced via immunoSEQ multiplex PCR; TCRdb's table is partial and in-frame only. The table has roughly 56,000 clones, about 90% seen once. Time point: cycle 4 day 1 (C4D1), after less than 7 weeks of nivolumab. Following autologous stem cell transplantation, relapse occurred in every patient, and exposure to brentuximab vedotin varied. This specimen consisted of peripheral blood mononuclear cells (PBMCs), obtained before the fourth cycle of nivolumab. These receptors originate from a human donor with classical Hodgkin lymphoma.

This chain joins TRBV6-1 and TRBJ1-1; D gene unclear. V lost 5 bases and J 0 bases, leaving 4 bases between the germline ends. Germline V gene data show CDR1 as MNHNS and CDR2 as SASEGT. The CDR3 has 12 amino acids. The CDR3 DNA is TGTGCCAGCAGTTATATGAACACTGAAGCTTTCTTT. It encodes CASSYMNTEAFF.

The J gene is TRBJ1-5, the V gene TRBV5-5; 10 nucleotides line up with TRBD1. V lost 0 bases, J lost 4 bases, and 1 base stayed unmatched. The CDR3 has 15 residues. Per the germline V gene, CDR1 is SGHKS and CDR2 is YYEKEE (reference sequence). The CDR3 sequence is CASSLEGQGNQPQHF. CDR3 DNA sequence: TGTGCCAGCAGCTTGGAGGGACAGGGGAATCAGCCCCAGCATTTT.

Details on this clone: The same CDR3 also results from other DNA sequences found in this sample. CDR3 in DNA: TGCGCCAGCAGCTTTACAGGGTCTAACACCGGGGAGCTGTTTTTT. It is translated as CASSFTGSNTGELFF. This chain connects TRBV5-1 to TRBJ2-2, with a possible D match to TRBD1 (6 bases). Germline V CDR1 and CDR2: SGHRS, YFSETQ. The V end lost 2 bases, the J end lost 2 bases, and 10 bases lay between the germline ends. The CDR3 is made up of 15 amino acids.

The V gene is TRBV5-1, the J gene TRBJ1-4; no clear D gene. Between the trimmed V and J ends, which lost 2 bases and 3 bases, there was a span of 11 bases. Germline V gene sequence: CDR1 SGHRS, CDR2 YFSETQ. This CDR3 spans 15 amino acids. For the CDR3, the DNA is TGCGCCAGCAGCTTCGGGAGAAGGGCTAATGAAAAACTGTTTTTT. Amino acids: CASSFGRRANEKLFF.

There are a few counts of this clone. The chain links TRBV27 to TRBJ1-2, with 7 bases lining up with TRBD1. CDR1 and CDR2 (germline): MNHEY, SMNVEV (reference sequence). The ends lost 6 bases at V and 2 bases at J; junction bases unmatched: 18. The CDR3 covers 18 residues. In nucleotides, the CDR3 is TGTGCCAGCAGCCCAATTGACAGGGAGGGGGGGAACAACTATGGCTACACCTTC. Translation gives CASSPIDREGGNNYGYTF.

The chain joins TRBV6-5 to TRBJ2-5; D is unresolved. The CDR3 spans 11 residues. CDR1 and CDR2 from the germline V gene are MNHEY and SVGAGI. V lost 5 bases, J lost 8 bases, and 9 bases lay in between. The CDR3, as DNA: TGTGCCAGCAGTCAAGCCTCCACCCAGTACTTC. The encoded protein is CASSQASTQYF.

On this clone: Within the sample, other DNA sequences also encode this same CDR3. This chain connects TRBV5-1 to TRBJ1-3, with D perhaps TRBD1 (5 bases). V was clipped by 4 bases and J by 4 bases, with 12 bases between them. Germline V lookup: CDR1 SGHRS, CDR2 YFSETQ. This CDR3 has 14 residues. The CDR3 is CASSGGTAGNTIYF. CDR3 nucleotides: TGCGCCAGCAGCGGAGGGACGGCAGGAAACACCATATATTTT.

The chain couples TRBV5-1 to TRBJ1-5; D perhaps matches TRBD1 (6 bases). This CDR3 comprises 14 residues. Per germline, CDR1 SGHRS and CDR2 YFSETQ. Trimming took off 0 bases at V and 6 bases at J, with 10 bases between the two ends. This chain's CDR3 is CASSLVGGGQPQHF. As DNA, the CDR3 is TGCGCCAGCAGCTTGGTGGGGGGCGGTCAGCCCCAGCATTTT.

The chain combines TRBV5-1 with TRBJ2-4; 10 bases fit TRBD1. The CDR3 spans 15 residues. The germline V gene has CDR1 SGHRS and CDR2 YFSETQ. V was clipped by 4 bases and J by 7 bases; unmatched bases: 8. Written as DNA, the CDR3 is TGCGCCAGCAGCCGGGACAGGGGTCCGGGGAACATTCAGTACTTC. This codes for CASSRDRGPGNIQYF.

The chain employs TRBV25-1 and TRBJ1-4; D gene unclear. Deletions cut 6 bases from V and 5 bases from J, with 13 bases between. This CDR3 spans 14 amino acids. In germline, CDR1 is MGHDK, CDR2 SYGVNS. The CDR3 spells CASSVGLFNEKLFF. For the CDR3, the DNA is TGTGCCAGCAGCGTAGGGTTATTCAATGAAAAACTGTTTTTT.

This chain joins TRBV6-5 and TRBJ1-5; TRBD1 might be the D (6 bases). Trimming left V 4 bases short and J 5 bases short, with 9 bases between. Germline V CDR1 and CDR2: MNHEY, SVGAGI. This CDR3 has 13 residues. CDR3 region: CASSWDTHQPQHF. The CDR3 nucleotides read TGTGCCAGCAGTTGGGACACCCATCAGCCCCAGCATTTT.

The V and J genes are TRBV7-2 and TRBJ1-1; D unresolved. The germline V and J ends were trimmed by 1 base and 8 bases, with 11 bases remaining between them. The germline CDR1 and CDR2 sequences are SGHTA and FQGNSA. This CDR3 spans 13 amino acids. The CDR3 DNA sequence: TGTGCCAGCAGCTTAGGTGCGAGCAGGGAAGCTTTCTTT. It specifies CASSLGASREAFF.

The chain links TRBV30 to TRBJ1-2; TRBD1 is a possible D gene (6 bases). V was shortened by 1 base and J by 8 bases, with 14 bases between the two germline ends. Germline assignment: CDR1 GTSNPN and CDR2 SVGIG (reference sequence). This CDR3 spans 13 amino acids. In DNA form, the CDR3 reads TGTGCCTGGAGTGCACCACCGGGGGGCGGCTACACCTTC. It is translated as CAWSAPPGGGYTF.

J is TRBJ2-2 and V is TRBV7-8; 9 bases fit TRBD2. V gave up 6 bases and J gave up 7 bases; unmatched junction bases: 6. The germline V gene has CDR1 SGHVS and CDR2 FQNEAQ. The CDR3 covers 14 residues. This CDR3 is CASRPRLADGELFF. The CDR3 region has the DNA TGTGCCAGCAGACCACGACTAGCGGACGGGGAGCTGTTTTTT.

This chain links TRBV2 with TRBJ1-5; D remains unclear. Deletions cut 9 bases from V and 4 bases from J, with 10 bases between. CDR3 length: 12 amino acids. Germline values: CDR1 SNHLY, CDR2 FYNNEI. The CDR3 DNA follows: TGTGCCAGTACAGTAGCTAATCAGCCCCAGCATTTT. This sequence encodes CASTVANQPQHF. Supplemented by reference TRBV2 and TRBJ1-5, the full variable domain reads EPEVTQTPSHQVTQMGQEVILRCVPISNHLYFYWYRQILGQKVEFLVSFYNNEISEKSEIFDDQFSVERPDGSNFTLKIRSTKLEDSAMYFCASTVANQPQHFGDGTRLSIL.

This sequence joins TRBV7-9 and TRBJ2-5, with a weak D call TRBD2 (5 bases). The germline CDR1 and CDR2 sequences are SEHNR and FQNEAQ (reference sequence). V dropped 2 bases and J dropped 7 bases, with 8 bases sitting between them. The CDR3 consists of 12 residues. The CDR3 nucleotides are TGTGCCAGCAGCTTACCAGAGGGGACCCAGTACTTC. Translation gives CASSLPEGTQYF.

The chain links TRBV2 to TRBJ2-2; D unclear. CDR3 size: 15 residues. With 1 base removed from V and 0 bases from J, the gap between germline ends came to 6 bases. Germline CDR1 SNHLY, CDR2 FYNNEI. Here the CDR3 DNA reads TGTGCCAGCAGTGAAGTGACTGCGAACACCGGGGAGCTGTTTTTT. Residues: CASSEVTANTGELFF.

V usage is TRBV5-1 and J usage is TRBJ2-3; 13 bases align to TRBD2. CDR3 length: 16 amino acids. In germline, CDR1 is SGHRS, CDR2 YFSETQ. The junction had 8 bases not matched to a gene; V was cut back by 5 bases and J by 5 bases. The CDR3 coding sequence is TGCGCCAGCAGACTCACTAGCGGGGGGGCAGGAGATACGCAGTATTTT. Protein: CASRLTSGGAGDTQYF.

The chain is built from TRBV7-2 and TRBJ1-6; 8 bases align to TRBD1. Germline V gene lookup returns CDR1 SGHTA and CDR2 FQGNSA. This CDR3 is 14 amino acids long. J gave up 9 bases and V 8 bases, and 9 bases lay outside the gene matches. This chain's CDR3 is CASGLGDRFSPLHF. CDR3 in DNA: TGTGCCAGCGGCCTCGGGGACAGGTTTTCACCCCTCCACTTT. The whole variable domain, filled in from reference TRBV7-2 and TRBJ1-6, reads GAGVSQSPSNKVTEKGKDVELRCDPISGHTALYWYRQSLGQGLEFLIYFQGNSAPDKSGLPSDRFSAERTGGSVSTLTIQRTQQEDSAVYLCASGLGDRFSPLHFGNGTRLTVT.

The gene calls are TRBV7-6 and TRBJ1-2; no definite D call. Germline V gene data show CDR1 as SGHVS and CDR2 as FNYEAQ. V was cut by 5 bases and J by 3 bases, with 7 bases left in between. This CDR3 is built from 12 residues. Here the CDR3 DNA reads TGTGCCAGCAGCCCCTACTACTATGGCTACACCTTC. Its translation is CASSPYYYGYTF.

The chain links TRBV5-4 to TRBJ2-7; 10 bases fit TRBD2. Germline V gene data show CDR1 as SGHNT and CDR2 as YYREEE (reference sequence). After removal of 4 bases from V and 7 bases from J, the junction contained 11 bases not matched to a gene. The CDR3 has 15 amino acids. CDR3 loop: CASSSTSGVPLEQYF. The CDR3 DNA follows: TGTGCCAGCAGCAGCACTAGCGGGGTACCCCTGGAGCAGTACTTC. Filled out from reference TRBV5-4 and TRBJ2-7, the complete variable domain reads ETGVTQSPTHLIKTRGQQVTLRCSSQSGHNTVSWYQQALGQGPQFIFQYYREEENGRGNFPPRFSGLQFPNYSSELNVNALELDDSALYLCASSSTSGVPLEQYFGPGTRLTVT.

The chain employs TRBV28 and TRBJ1-2; D call uncertain. Trimming left V 8 bases short and J 1 base short, with 8 bases between. The germline V gene encodes CDR1 MDHEN and CDR2 SYDVKM. This CDR3 is 12 amino acids long. The CDR3 loop reads CASRGINYGYTF. The CDR3 DNA is TGTGCCAGCCGCGGGATTAACTATGGCTACACCTTC.

The J gene is TRBJ1-5, the V gene TRBV6-6, with D possibly matching TRBD1 (5 bases). Germline V gene sequence: CDR1 MNHNY, CDR2 SVGAGI (reference sequence). The CDR3 totals 16 residues. The V gene lost 7 bases and the J gene lost 1 base, with 17 bases spanning the gap. CDR3 region: CASNHGALGSNQPQHF. CDR3 bases: TGTGCCAGCAACCACGGGGCATTGGGGAGCAATCAGCCCCAGCATTTT.

The rearrangement links TRBV6-5 to TRBJ1-1; D is ambiguous. Germline V gene lookup returns CDR1 MNHEY and CDR2 SVGAGI. V gave up 6 bases and J gave up 0 bases, with 14 bases separating them. CDR3 length: 15 amino acids. The DNA for the CDR3 is TGTGCCAGCAGAACTTATACAGAGGTGAACACTGAAGCTTTCTTT. It encodes CASRTYTEVNTEAFF.

The chain combines TRBV19 with TRBJ2-3, with 10 bases lining up with TRBD2. V shed 4 bases and J 2 bases; nucleotides not matched to a gene: 6. CDR3 size: 16 residues. The germline V gene encodes CDR1 LNHDA and CDR2 SQIVND (reference sequence). Written as DNA, the CDR3 is TGTGCCAGTAGTAAAGGACTAGCGGCGGACACAGATACGCAGTATTTT. The encoded protein is CASSKGLAADTDTQYF. Based on the CDR3 plus reference TRBV19 and TRBJ2-3, the full variable domain is DGGITQSPKYLFRKEGQNVTLSCEQNLNHDAMYWYRQDPGQGLRLIYYSQIVNDFQKGDIAEGYSVSREKKESFPLTVTSAQKNPTAFYLCASSKGLAADTDTQYFGPGTRLTVL.

The gene calls are TRBV11-2 and TRBJ2-1; D is unresolved. From germline, CDR1 is SGHAT and CDR2 FQNNGV. The CDR3 totals 12 residues. Trimming removed 1 base at V and 7 bases at J, with 5 bases between. The CDR3 loop is CASSLVSNEQFF. The DNA for the CDR3 is TGTGCCAGCAGCTTAGTTTCGAATGAGCAGTTCTTC.

The V call is TRBV5-1, the J call TRBJ1-1, with D perhaps TRBD1 (5 bases). Germline V gene lookup returns CDR1 SGHRS and CDR2 YFSETQ. The CDR3 is made up of 13 amino acids. V shed 2 bases and J shed 1 base, with 6 bases lying between them. CDR3 sequence: CASSLGENTEAFF. CDR3 nucleotide sequence: TGCGCCAGCAGCTTAGGGGAGAACACTGAAGCTTTCTTT.

V gene TRBV5-1 combines with J gene TRBJ1-1; D is uncertain. Trimming removed 2 bases from V and 7 bases from J, with 12 bases in between. The CDR3 extends over 13 amino acids. From germline, CDR1 is SGHRS and CDR2 YFSETQ. As DNA, the CDR3 is TGCGCCAGCAGCTTATCTGGGGTTGGTGAAGCTTTCTTT. Encoded protein: CASSLSGVGEAFF. Full variable domain (outside the CDR3, taken from reference TRBV5-1 and TRBJ1-1): KAGVTQTPRYLIKTRGQQVTLSCSPISGHRSVSWYQQTPGQGLQFLFEYFSETQRNKGNFPGRFSGRQFSNSRSEMNVSTLELGDSALYLCASSLSGVGEAFFGQGTRLTVV.

The V call is TRBV27, the J call TRBJ1-1, with D possibly being TRBD1 (6 bases). The CDR3 is 15 amino acids. The ends were cut back, 4 bases at V and 8 bases at J, with 20 bases in the middle. CDR1 and CDR2 from the germline V gene are MNHEY and SMNVEV (reference sequence). CDR3: CASSSPGVLIEEAFF. The CDR3, as DNA: TGTGCCAGCAGTTCGCCAGGGGTACTAATTGAAGAAGCTTTCTTT.

The J gene is TRBJ2-3, the V gene TRBV6-5; D perhaps matches TRBD2 (7 bases). The germline V and J ends were trimmed by 10 bases and 4 bases, with 18 bases remaining between them. Germline V lookup: CDR1 MNHEY, CDR2 SVGAGI. The CDR3 extends over 14 amino acids. CDR3 residues: CATTGLGGADTQYF. Here the CDR3 DNA reads TGTGCCACAACTGGACTAGGGGGGGCAGATACGCAGTATTTT.

In this sample, this clone turned up once. The V and J genes are TRBV10-3 and TRBJ1-1, with D maybe TRBD1 (6 bases). Trimming stripped 6 bases from V and 2 bases from J, with 13 bases between. The germline gives CDR1 ENHRY, CDR2 SYGVKD. This CDR3 has 14 residues. Written as DNA, the CDR3 is TGTGCCATCAGGGGAAACAGGGAAAACACTGAAGCTTTCTTT. Protein sequence: CAIRGNRENTEAFF.